This TCR beta chain was captured by sequencing in a study of cytomegalovirus exposure and HLA in healthy donors (dated by TCRdb to the late 2010s). Background on the whole study: An earlier analysis of fewer than 750 of the donors reported over 250 Gb of sequence data and around 100 million unique TCR beta sequences obtained from about 179 million T cells. The study aimed to test whether signatures of past pathogen exposure could be identified by cataloging public T cell receptors. The study profiled the T cell repertoires of hundreds of subjects by immunosequencing and related them to cytomegalovirus serostatus. The number of donors typed differed by locus, with about 620-630 for A, B, C, DRB1 and DQB1, 522 for DQA1, over 600 for DPA1, and under 490 for DPB1. A separate validation cohort of roughly 130 different subjects was used in addition to the 666-subject first cohort. Every repertoire in the discovery cohort had been generated on one and the same sequencing platform. High-throughput TCR immunosequencing, statistical association of individual TCRs with disease status, and machine learning were combined to predict cytomegalovirus infection status. The genetic ancestry cluster associated with self-reported Caucasian donors included 70% to 85% of the 350 to 500 genotyped donors. A handful of DR-DQ haplotypes were treated as single units for association and clustering because of strong linkage in the cohort. Both class I and class II loci were covered by HLA typing, at four-digit resolution. Donor age, sex, ethnicity and CMV serostatus were compiled alongside the repertoire data. An earlier analysis of approximately 580 of the donors used high-throughput TCR beta sequencing to judge whether each TCR beta V gene segment behaved as functional or pseudogenic. To study patterns of TCR occurrence, a later analysis re-analyzed previously published TCR beta repertoires from several hundred donors and added high-resolution HLA genotyping. In a later genetic analysis, genome-wide SNP genotypes for about three fifths of the roughly 670 donors were used, and that subset was treated as a discovery cohort. Rather than drawing on any new phenotypic data, the later analysis identified candidate immune exposures from TCR beta sequences and the way those sequences occurred across donors. Across around 400 genotyped donors of the cohort, an average of approximately 220,000 unique TCR beta nucleotide sequences per donor were sequenced, and about a sixth of those sequences were non-productive. About 300 gigabases of sequencing data and 70 million to 85 million unique TCR sequences were included in an early release covering about 620 HLA-typed donors.

The library came from the immunoSEQ multiplex PCR assay. The multiplex PCR relied on a mix of 60 forward primers for TCR Vbeta segments and 13 reverse primers for TCR Jbeta segments. The CDR3 region of rearranged TCR beta genes was amplified from genomic DNA with a multiplex PCR assay. The amplified TCR beta libraries were sequenced on the Illumina HiSeq System as 87-base-pair reads. Turning to the authors' computational methods: A later analysis counted some 80 million unique TCR beta chains across the 550 to 700 repertoires, and 10 million to 12 million of these chains were shared by at least two donors. To remove PCR and sequencing errors, raw reads were error-corrected and collapsed into unique sequences using a nearest-neighbor algorithm that merged closely related sequences. CDR3 sequences were aligned to IMGT reference sequences to assign V, D and J gene segments. Each retained sequence needed at least a six-nucleotide match to both a V gene segment and a J gene segment. Rearrangements were called productive when the CDR3 lacked stop codons and stayed in frame with V and J; all others were non-productive. Following IMGT convention, CDR3 was defined as the stretch from the second conserved V-encoded cysteine up to the conserved J-encoded phenylalanine. Sequences without an unambiguous match to a single V gene segment were excluded from the earlier analysis of 450 to 650 of the donors. An earlier analysis of 450 to 650 of the donors called V segments functional above 56.7% productive rearrangements and segregating when the between-donor standard deviation exceeded 5%. A statistical classification framework was developed to diagnose cytomegalovirus status using the catalog of TCR beta chain sequences. In a later analysis, V and J genes were assigned by comparing TCR nucleotide sequences against IMGT/GENE-DB human TR gene sequences. A later analysis assigned CDR3 sequences and most-parsimonious VDJ recombination scenarios with the TCRdist pipeline. In a later analysis, each TCR beta chain was defined by its CDR3 amino acid sequence together with its V-gene family, and reads lacking a unique V-gene family were excluded. In a later analysis, 450 to 600 highly shared, low-generation-probability nucleotide sequences were removed to address suspected cross-contamination and a sequencing artifact. In a later analysis, a clonal expansion index was calculated for each public chain from normalized within-repertoire ranks of inferred template counts. In a later analysis, generation probabilities were computed using a VDJ recombination model fitted to out-of-frame rearrangements, and the results were checked against IGoR. Hypergeometric tests were used in a later analysis to score TCR-TCR, TCR-HLA and TCR-CMV co-occurrence, with a repertoire-size bias correction applied to the TCR pairs. To estimate false discovery rates, a later analysis permuted the HLA or CMV assignments 20 times. A later analysis grouped co-occurring TCRs with DBSCAN, adding TCRdist sequence similarity when clustering within HLA-allele-positive subsets. Co-occurrence clustering excluded repertoires with fewer than 30,000 or more than 120,000 public chains, plus five with anomalous nucleotide sharing. Imported from immuneACCESS, the table was reduced by TCRdb to in-frame sequences with V and J called. These copies leave out some clones; in studies compared against another copy, an unresolved V gene accounts for under half, and the cause of the remainder is not known. The V and J calls and clone size are taken from that table; D and trimming were inferred from the DNA. This sample gives about 190,000 clones in total; 65% to 90% of them show up just once. The top ten hold around 0.31% of the sample.

What the research found in general, with its limitations: A later genetic analysis reported fewer N-insertions in productive TCRs among donors in an Asian-associated ancestry cluster than the roughly 620-donor mean. In an earlier analysis of 587 of the donors, most TCR beta V segments were observed in productive rearrangements about 90% or about 30% of the time, broadly matching IMGT annotations. In a later analysis, HLA-associated TCR beta chains showed more clonal expansion and lower generation probabilities than non-associated chains that were equally common. A later analysis found that TCR association rates varied across HLA loci, with DRB1 alleles showing the most associated TCRs and HLA-C alleles the fewest. A cluster of highly shared sequence variants was judged likely to be a technical artifact of the sequencing pipeline. Most TCR sequences were seen in very few donors, while some public TCRs were found in many individuals. Immune exposure information for the cohort was limited to CMV serostatus. In vitro tests confirmed that three of the cytomegalovirus-associated TCR beta chains recognize cytomegalovirus antigens. Linkage disequilibrium might explain the correlated functional status among segregating V segments, but an unknown experimental factor could not be excluded. Most CMV-associated TCR beta chains appeared to be HLA-restricted in a later analysis, and the HLA associations seemed to be driven largely by CMV exposure. When HLA alleles, especially DR and DQ, strongly co-occurred, TCR associations were difficult to assign to individual alleles. According to a later analysis, parvovirus B19, influenza, CMV and Epstein-Barr virus appeared linked to several top co-occurrence clusters. Because the 87-base-pair reads could not distinguish some IMGT-functional V segments, including TRBV6-2 and TRBV6-3, those segments were excluded. Roughly uniform sequencing depth across donors was assumed in presence/absence analyses, although this assumption may not hold. The study listed 150 to 200 TCR beta chains as associated with cytomegalovirus. The authors suggested that the approach could potentially be extended to other disease states and immunological phenotypes. In both the original and validation cohorts, the classifier was reported to diagnose cytomegalovirus status with high specificity and sensitivity. About 15 rarely observed V segments, including chromosome 9 orphons, were excluded from the earlier analysis of several hundred of the donors because counts were too low. V-gene and J-gene trimming of TCR beta chains was associated with a missense DCLRE1C variant in a later genetic analysis, and the association was replicated in an independent cohort. A further reported finding was that TCR beta sequences accurately predicted the HLA-A and HLA-B alleles for most subjects in the first cohort. In this cohort, only TCR beta chains were sequenced, and detectable features were limited by the absence of alpha or paired-chain data. Because some donors lacked HLA typing at each locus, the association tests relied only on the typed subset. A later analysis associated roughly 17,000 TCR beta sequences with specific HLA alleles at a false discovery rate of 0.05.

On this clone itself: The clone's antigen remains unknown. It has no much larger one-base neighbor in the sample; base qualities were not kept.

At the junction V is shortened by 9 bases and J by 8 bases; bases outside the gene matches: 17. For CDR1 and CDR2, the germline V gene (reference sequence) lists LNHDA and SQIVND. The CDR3 runs 18 residues from the cysteine to the phenylalanine. CDR3 DNA is the only sequence kept; it has 54 bases, read in frame from the first base. In total, just over 650 healthy bone marrow donors made up the cohort. At the time of sampling, every cohort member was nominally healthy, though immune exposures that went unrecorded were likely present. The donor tested CMV seronegative, placing the donor among the roughly 350 seronegative members of the cohort. A peripheral blood sample was collected from each donor, and TCR beta sequencing was performed on peripheral blood mononuclear cells. Genomic DNA extraction from the blood cell samples was performed with the Qiagen DNeasy Blood Extraction Kit.

The sample consisted of PBMCs. The rearrangement combines TRBV19 with TRBJ2-2; 14 nucleotides in the junction match TRBD2. The receptor comes from a woman aged 25-40 years in good health and CMV-seronegative. In nucleotides, the sequence is TGTGCCAGCCGCCCGGGACTAGCGGGAGTCGGGGTCATGGGGGAGCTGTTTTTT. This yields the protein CASRPGLAGVGVMGELFF.